The 20 T cell receptor beta chains below all came from one sample that was sequenced in a study of T cells in Graves' hyperthyroidism and ophthalmopathy. TCR beta CDR3 sequences were amplified from RNA transcripts. The HTBI primer set was used in a first-round RT-PCR of the TCR CDR3. TCRdb processed the multiplex PCR reads anew with MiXCR; each CDR3 protein has one entry. The repertoire holds about 600,000 distinct CDR3 sequences, with 16% as singletons. The specimen sequenced was blood. The receptors here all came from a middle-aged woman with Graves' ophthalmopathy.

This clonotype appeared many times. The V call is TRBV3-1, the J call TRBJ1-1; a possible D gene is TRBD1 (6 bases). The CDR3 totals 15 residues. The V end lost 4 bases, the J end lost 4 bases, and 16 bases lay between the germline ends. CDR1 and CDR2 (germline): LGHDT, YNNKEL (reference sequence). The CDR3, as DNA: TGTGCCAGCAGCCCATACCGGGGGACAAGCACTGAAGCTTTCTTT. It yields the protein CASSPYRGTSTEAFF.

The table lists this clonotype with many counts. The V gene is TRBV6-1, the J gene TRBJ1-1, with D hard to call. Trimming left V 2 bases short and J 2 bases short, with 12 bases between. Per the germline V gene, CDR1 is MNHNS and CDR2 is SASEGT. The CDR3 extends over 15 amino acids. The CDR3 DNA is TGTGCCAGCAGTGAATCGGTCGGATTCAACACTGAAGCTTTCTTT. Translating gives CASSESVGFNTEAFF.

A single count supports this clonotype. This chain uses TRBV6-1 with TRBJ1-5, with D unresolved. Germline V gives CDR1 MNHNS, CDR2 SASEGT. This CDR3 is built from 16 residues. With 0 bases removed from V and 0 bases from J, the gap between germline ends came to 9 bases. The CDR3 here is CASSEADGNSNQPQHF. The CDR3 DNA reads TGTGCCAGCAGTGAAGCGGACGGGAATAGCAATCAGCCCCAGCATTTT.

This clonotype appeared a few times. The chain has TRBV6-5 and TRBJ1-1; TRBD1 might be the D (6 bases). CDR1 is MNHEY, CDR2 SVGAGI, per germline. The CDR3 runs to 12 residues. V was clipped by 2 bases and J by 10 bases, with 11 bases between them. The CDR3 nucleotides read TGTGCCAGCAGTTACCACAGGGTCGTAGCTTTCTTT. Translated: CASSYHRVVAFF.

The chain uses TRBV10-3 and TRBJ1-1; TRBD1 matches at 7 bases. The CDR3 sequence is 14 residues long. Germline-derived CDR1 and CDR2 are ENHRY and SYGVKD. The junction had 5 bases not matched to a gene; V was cut back by 7 bases and J by 0 bases. In DNA, the CDR3 is TGTGCCATCAAGGGACAGAGTGTGAACACTGAAGCTTTCTTT. It specifies CAIKGQSVNTEAFF.

V and J are TRBV10-3 and TRBJ1-6; a weak D match, TRBD1 (5 bases). The germline gives CDR1 ENHRY, CDR2 SYGVKD. Trimming removed 6 bases at V and 8 bases at J, with 17 bases between. CDR3 size: 15 residues. The CDR3 region is CAIRPGTSGDSPLHF. In nucleotides, the CDR3 is TGTGCCATCAGGCCCGGGACGTCTGGGGATTCACCCCTCCACTTT.

This clonotype was detected many times. V usage is TRBV11-2 and J usage is TRBJ2-7; 7 positions match TRBD1. The CDR3 is 15 residues long. Germline trimming cut 7 bases from V and 2 bases from J; bases unmatched to any gene: 11. Germline V gene data show CDR1 as SGHAT and CDR2 as FQNNGV. The CDR3 loop reads CASTSSRDSPYEQYF. CDR3 sequence (DNA): TGTGCCAGCACGTCGTCCCGGGACAGCCCCTACGAGCAGTACTTC.

This clonotype was counted at least ten times. The V gene is TRBV11-2, the J gene TRBJ2-5; TRBD1 agrees at 10 bases. CDR1 and CDR2 from the germline V gene are SGHAT and FQNNGV. V was pared by 4 bases and J by 7 bases, with 3 bases of the junction left unmatched. The CDR3 runs to 13 residues. The CDR3 sequence: CASSSRTGGTQYF. The DNA for the CDR3 is TGTGCCAGCAGCTCTCGGACAGGGGGGACCCAGTACTTC.

This clonotype was seen ten or more times. This rearrangement joins TRBV3-1 to TRBJ1-3; D might be TRBD1 (6 bases). Germline CDR1 is LGHDT and CDR2 is YNNKEL (reference sequence). The CDR3 is 14 residues long. Trimming took 4 bases from V and 1 from J, leaving 8 bases between them. The CDR3 sequence is CASSRTGSGNTIYF. The DNA for the CDR3 is TGTGCCAGCAGCCGAACAGGGTCTGGAAACACCATATATTTT.

This clonotype has a count of ten or more. CDR3 residues: CASSLRTGGRGEQFF. The CDR3 DNA reads as TGTGCCAGCAGTCTTCGGACAGGCGGCAGAGGTGAGCAGTTCTTC. The rearrangement joins TRBV27 to TRBJ2-1, with 7 bases aligning to TRBD1. The CDR3 runs to 15 residues. After removal of 5 bases from V and 9 bases from J, the junction contained 13 bases not matched to a gene. Germline loops: CDR1 MNHEY, CDR2 SMNVEV (reference sequence).

This clonotype showed up many times. The CDR3 spells CASSGTSGRRTGELFF. The DNA of the CDR3 is TGTGCCAGCAGTGGGACTAGCGGGAGGCGGACCGGGGAGCTGTTTTTT. The chain combines TRBV12-3 or TRBV12-4 with TRBJ2-2; 15 nucleotides agree with TRBD2. V was pared by 5 bases and J by 5 bases, with 3 bases of the junction left unmatched. The length of the CDR3 is 16 residues.

This clonotype was recorded at least ten times. The chain has TRBV20-1 and TRBJ2-7; 10 bases map to TRBD1. This CDR3 is built from 14 residues. The V and J ends lost 5 bases and 4 bases, in that order; junction bases with no gene match: 8. CDR1 and CDR2 (germline): DFQATT, SNEGSKA (reference sequence). As DNA, the CDR3 is TGCAGTGCTGGACCCGGGACAGGGGCATACGAGCAGTACTTC. This translates into CSAGPGTGAYEQYF.

The V gene is TRBV19, the J gene TRBJ2-1, with 9 bases that match TRBD1. The germline V gene has CDR1 LNHDA and CDR2 SQIVND (reference sequence). With 8 bases clipped from V and 6 bases from J, the junction kept 11 bases outside the gene matches. The CDR3 loop spans 15 amino acids. The CDR3 sequence: CASSTDRGYFNEQFF. Here the CDR3 DNA reads TGTGCCAGTTCCACGGACAGGGGATATTTCAATGAGCAGTTCTTC. Full variable domain (rest looked up from reference TRBV19 and TRBJ2-1): DGGITQSPKYLFRKEGQNVTLSCEQNLNHDAMYWYRQDPGQGLRLIYYSQIVNDFQKGDIAEGYSVSREKKESFPLTVTSAQKNPTAFYLCASSTDRGYFNEQFFGPGTRLTVL.

V usage is TRBV12-3 or TRBV12-4 and J usage is TRBJ1-4; no firm D call. CDR3 length: 14 residues. The germline V and J ends were trimmed by 3 bases and 8 bases, with 13 bases remaining between them. CDR3 sequence reads: CASSLGREREKLFF. The CDR3 DNA sequence: TGTGCCAGCAGTTTGGGAAGAGAGAGAGAAAAACTGTTTTTT.

This clonotype appeared many times. The chain joins TRBV5-5 to TRBJ2-1, with D possibly TRBD1 on 5 matching bases. The CDR3 loop spans 15 amino acids. Germline-derived CDR1 and CDR2 are SGHKS and YYEKEE (reference sequence). Trimming shortened V by 5 bases and J by 1 base, and 13 bases separated the two germline ends. The CDR3 spells CASSRLGPSYNEQFF. The DNA of the CDR3 is TGTGCCAGCAGTCGATTGGGGCCTTCCTACAATGAGCAGTTCTTC. Using reference TRBV5-5 and TRBJ2-1 for the parts outside the CDR3, the full variable domain is DAGVTQSPTHLIKTRGQQVTLRCSPISGHKSVSWYQQVLGQGPQFIFQYYEKEERGRGNFPDRFSARQFPNYSSELNVNALLLGDSALYLCASSRLGPSYNEQFFGPGTRLTVL.

This clonotype was seen repeatedly, ten times or more. The CDR3 DNA is TGTGCCAGCAGTGGGACTAGTAATACGCAGTATTTT. Translation gives CASSGTSNTQYF. This sequence joins TRBV2 and TRBJ2-3; 7 positions agree with TRBD2. V was clipped by 4 bases and J by 7 bases; unmatched bases: 2. Germline assignment: CDR1 SNHLY and CDR2 FYNNEI. This CDR3 is 12 amino acids long.

The gene calls are TRBV5-1 and TRBJ2-2, with D possibly matching TRBD1 (6 bases). Germline CDR1 reads SGHRS; CDR2 reads YFSETQ. The CDR3 has 16 amino acids. Trimming cost V 0 bases and J 6 bases, with 15 bases left between them. For the CDR3, the DNA is TGCGCCAGCAGCTTGGTCGCAGGGACAAGCGCCGGGGAGCTGTTTTTT. It specifies CASSLVAGTSAGELFF. Looking up the rest from reference TRBV5-1 and TRBJ2-2 gives the full variable domain: KAGVTQTPRYLIKTRGQQVTLSCSPISGHRSVSWYQQTPGQGLQFLFEYFSETQRNKGNFPGRFSGRQFSNSRSEMNVSTLELGDSALYLCASSLVAGTSAGELFFGEGSRLTVL.

This clonotype has at least ten counts. The chain uses TRBV3-1 and TRBJ1-6; 8 bases align to TRBD1. J gave up 10 bases and V 2 bases, and 7 bases lay outside the gene matches. The CDR3 is 15 amino acids. From germline, CDR1 is LGHDT and CDR2 YNNKEL (reference sequence). The CDR3 coding sequence is TGTGCCAGCAGCCAACTTCAGGGGGCTTTGTCACCCCTCCACTTT. Translated: CASSQLQGALSPLHF. Full variable domain (remainder filled in from reference TRBV3-1 and TRBJ1-6): DTAVSQTPKYLVTQMGNDKSIKCEQNLGHDTMYWYKQDSKKFLKIMFSYNNKELIINETVPNRFSPKSPDKAHLNLHINSLELGDSAVYFCASSQLQGALSPLHFGNGTRLTVT.

The chain combines TRBV9 with TRBJ1-2; D gene uncertain. The CDR3 sequence is 17 residues long. V was trimmed by 4 bases and J by 6 bases, leaving 25 bases between them. The germline V gene encodes CDR1 SGDLS and CDR2 YYNGEE. The CDR3 sequence is CASSPQFLGAEWDGYTF. DNA for the CDR3: TGTGCCAGCAGCCCCCAATTCTTGGGCGCGGAATGGGATGGCTACACCTTC. Based on the CDR3 plus reference TRBV9 and TRBJ1-2, the full variable domain is DSGVTQTPKHLITATGQRVTLRCSPRSGDLSVYWYQQSLDQGLQFLIQYYNGEERAKGNILERFSAQQFPDLHSELNLSSLELGDSALYFCASSPQFLGAEWDGYTFGSGTRLTVV.

This clonotype appeared many times. The chain joins TRBV3-1 to TRBJ2-2; 9 bases map to TRBD2. Germline CDR1 and CDR2: LGHDT and YNNKEL (reference sequence). V lost 4 bases and J lost 4; bases outside the gene matches: 7. The CDR3 spans 16 residues. CDR3 bases: TGTGCCAGCAGCCGAGAGCGGGGGGTGCTCACCGGGGAGCTGTTTTTT. It yields the protein CASSRERGVLTGELFF. The variable domain in full, with the rest retrieved from reference TRBV3-1 and TRBJ2-2, is DTAVSQTPKYLVTQMGNDKSIKCEQNLGHDTMYWYKQDSKKFLKIMFSYNNKELIINETVPNRFSPKSPDKAHLNLHINSLELGDSAVYFCASSRERGVLTGELFFGEGSRLTVL.